This TCR beta chain was recovered during a study of blood T cell repertoires in COVID-19 (dated by TCRdb to 2018 to 2020). Background on the whole study: The collaborator samples originated in the United States, Italy and Spain and spanned the acute and convalescent phases of COVID-19. The repertoires were released in a freely available public database intended as a resource for research on the immune response to SARS-CoV-2. Deeply sampled blood TCRbeta repertoires from subjects exposed to, actively infected with, or recovered from COVID-19 were included in the dataset. Where available, HLA class I and class II types were obtained from metadata supplied by the sample provider rather than from assay-based typing. The prospective study material was composed of cDNA or gDNA derived from T cells, B-cell-depleted T cells, or PBMCs. A de-identified subject ID, COVID-19 status, age in years and sex were almost always included in the sample metadata. Samples were obtained from the ongoing ImmuneRACE study (first 160 participants) and from about 1,300 subjects provided by 6 global collaborators.

The immunoSEQ Assay, a bias-controlled multiplex PCR, was used to amplify TCRbeta CDR3 regions from genomic DNA. In the original analysis: The number of nucleated cells in each sample was estimated from the amplification of reference gene primers within the assay. To quantify the absolute abundance of each unique TCRbeta CDR3 rearrangement, sequence reads were collapsed and filtered. Productive Simpson clonality was computed per sample as the square root of Simpson's diversity index over productive rearrangements. TCRdb holds this immuneACCESS table with in-frame rearrangements only. Some clones are missing; in checked studies, unresolved V genes explain under half, and the rest has no known cause. Clone size and the V and J calls come from that table; the DNA yielded D and trimming. The sample records around 80,000 clones, about 88% of which are singletons. The biggest ten clones account for around 9.8% of the sample.

Paper-wide results and their limitations: Clinical and demographic metadata were provided uncurated, with the amount varying by source and participant.

CDR1 and CDR2, looked up from the germline V gene (reference sequence), are SEHNR and FQNEAQ. V ends up 3 bases short and J 4 bases short, with an unmatched junction base count of 8. From cysteine to phenylalanine, the CDR3 is 15 amino acids long. Left in the record is the CDR3 DNA by itself, 45 bases read in frame from the first base. A word on this clone: No antigen is known for it. No much larger clonotype is one base removed from it; base qualities were not supplied.

Collaborating institutions collected whole blood in K2EDTA tubes following their own protocols. For TCRbeta analysis, collaborators shipped samples in one of three forms: frozen whole blood, isolated PBMCs, or DNA extracted from either of those sample types. Recombination connected TRBV7-9 to TRBJ2-7; TRBD2 lines up with 8 middle nucleotides. The specimen sequenced was peripheral blood. This TCR was sampled from a human donor in a cohort sampled during active COVID-19. The CDR3 protein: CASSLFGTSEYEQYF. The bases are TGTGCCAGCAGCTTGTTCGGGACTAGTGAATACGAGCAGTACTTC.